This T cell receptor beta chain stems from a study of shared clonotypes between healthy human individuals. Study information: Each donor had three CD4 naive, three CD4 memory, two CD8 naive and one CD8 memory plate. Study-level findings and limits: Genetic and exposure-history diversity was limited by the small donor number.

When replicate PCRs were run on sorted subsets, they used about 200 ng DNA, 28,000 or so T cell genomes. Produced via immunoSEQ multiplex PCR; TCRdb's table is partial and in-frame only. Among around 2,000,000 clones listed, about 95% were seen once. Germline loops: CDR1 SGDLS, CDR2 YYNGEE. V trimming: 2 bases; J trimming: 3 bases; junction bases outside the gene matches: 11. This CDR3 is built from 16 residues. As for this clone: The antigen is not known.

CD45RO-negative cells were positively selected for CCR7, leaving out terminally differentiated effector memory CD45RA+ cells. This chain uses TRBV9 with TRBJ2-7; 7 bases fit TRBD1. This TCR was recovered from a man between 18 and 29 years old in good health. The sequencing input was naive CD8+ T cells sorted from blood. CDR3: CASSVDPGTANYEQYF. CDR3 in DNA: TGTGCCAGCAGCGTGGATCCCGGGACAGCTAACTACGAGCAGTACTTC.